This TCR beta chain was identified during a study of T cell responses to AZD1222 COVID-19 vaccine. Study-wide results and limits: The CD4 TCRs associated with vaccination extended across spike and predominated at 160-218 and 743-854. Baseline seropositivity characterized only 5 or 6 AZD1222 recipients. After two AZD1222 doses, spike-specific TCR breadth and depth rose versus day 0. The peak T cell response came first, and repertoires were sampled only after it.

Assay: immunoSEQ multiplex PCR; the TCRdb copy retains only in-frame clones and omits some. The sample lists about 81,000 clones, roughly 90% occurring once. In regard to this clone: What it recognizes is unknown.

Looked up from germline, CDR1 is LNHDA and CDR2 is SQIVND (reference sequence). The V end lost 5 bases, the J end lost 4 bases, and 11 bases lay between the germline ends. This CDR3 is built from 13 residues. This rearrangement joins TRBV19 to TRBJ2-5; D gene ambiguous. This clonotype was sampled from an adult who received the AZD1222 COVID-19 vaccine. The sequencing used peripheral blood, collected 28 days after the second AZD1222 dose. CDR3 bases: TGTGCCAGTAGTGCCCGGTCGGTAGAGACCCAGTACTTC. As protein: CASSARSVETQYF.